Below are 23 T cell receptor beta chains sequenced from a single sample in a study of shared clonotypes between healthy human individuals. It was CD45RO-negative cells, positively selected for CCR7, that made up naive CD8 cells, with terminally differentiated effector memory CD45RA+ cells excluded. The protocol was immunoSEQ multiplex PCR, while the TCRdb copy is restricted to in-frame clones and leaves out a portion. The repertoire includes about 2.1 million clones, under 95% of them detected once, and 1.5% to 2% sits in the top ten. The sequenced sample was naive CD8+ T cells from PBMCs. These receptors originate from a man aged 18 to 35 in good health. Some clones in this sample may be carry-over from other donors' samples.

J is TRBJ2-7 and V is TRBV7-9; TRBD1 matches 7 bases. The V and J ends lost 6 bases and 4 bases, in that order; junction bases with no gene match: 3. The CDR3 has 12 amino acids. Germline CDR1 is SEHNR and CDR2 is FQNEAQ (reference sequence). Written as DNA, the CDR3 is TGTGCCAGCAGAACAGGGGCTTACGAGCAGTACTTC. As protein: CASRTGAYEQYF.

This chain joins TRBV4-2 and TRBJ1-5; possibly TRBD1 for D (6 bases). This CDR3 spans 17 amino acids. V was clipped by 0 bases and J by 4 bases, with 16 bases between them. Germline V gene data show CDR1 as LGHNA and CDR2 as YNFKEQ. For the CDR3, the DNA is TGTGCCAGCAGCCAAGAATGGGCAGGGGCAGGTAATCAGCCCCAGCATTTT. Its translation is CASSQEWAGAGNQPQHF.

Note on this clone: Other DNA sequences in the sample encode the same CDR3. The chain couples TRBV6-5 to TRBJ1-2; the D gene is possibly TRBD1 (5 bases). Trimming took 0 bases from V and 0 from J, leaving 5 bases between them. In germline, CDR1 is MNHEY, CDR2 SVGAGI. The CDR3 length is 14 residues. Written as DNA, the CDR3 is TGTGCCAGCAGTTACTCGGGGCCTAACTATGGCTACACCTTC. Protein sequence: CASSYSGPNYGYTF.

The chain recombines TRBV28 with TRBJ1-5; D is uncertain. The CDR3 totals 14 residues. V lost 6 bases and J 6 bases, leaving 15 bases between the germline ends. Germline assignment: CDR1 MDHEN and CDR2 SYDVKM. CDR3 sequence (DNA): TGTGCCAGCAGGCAGGACGGAGCGGGTCAGCCCCAGCATTTT. Translated: CASRQDGAGQPQHF. Together with reference TRBV28 and TRBJ1-5, the CDR3 gives the full variable domain: DVKVTQSSRYLVKRTGEKVFLECVQDMDHENMFWYRQDPGLGLRLIYFSYDVKMKEKGDIPEGYSVSREKKERFSLILESASTNQTSMYLCASRQDGAGQPQHFGDGTRLSIL.

This clone was observed a single time. The chain carries TRBV4-3 and TRBJ2-1; D remains ambiguous. This CDR3 region has 14 residues. Trimming cost V 0 bases and J 5 bases, with 8 bases left between them. Germline V gene sequence: CDR1 LGHNA, CDR2 YSLEER. In nucleotides, the CDR3 is TGCGCCAGCAGCCAAGATGGGTGGGACAATGAGCAGTTCTTC. Its protein is CASSQDGWDNEQFF.

The chain couples TRBV7-9 to TRBJ2-7, with D tentatively TRBD1 (5 bases). V was trimmed by 3 bases and J by 3 bases, leaving 12 bases between them. CDR3 size: 14 residues. Germline CDR1 is SEHNR and CDR2 is FQNEAQ (reference sequence). The CDR3 here is CASSFYDSNYEQYF. CDR3 in DNA: TGTGCCAGCAGCTTCTACGACAGCAACTACGAGCAGTACTTC.

The CDR3 region has the DNA TGTGCCAGCAGCCTAAGACTAGCGGGAGTGGGTGAGCAGTTCTTC. It codes for CASSLRLAGVGEQFF. The chain carries TRBV7-9 and TRBJ2-1; 12 bases fit TRBD2. This CDR3 is 15 amino acids long. In germline, CDR1 is SEHNR, CDR2 FQNEAQ (reference sequence). Trimming at V came to 5 bases and at J to 9 bases, leaving 8 bases not matched to a gene.

This chain uses TRBV28 with TRBJ2-3; D is possibly TRBD1 (6 bases). Germline assignment: CDR1 MDHEN and CDR2 SYDVKM. V shed 3 bases and J shed 2 bases, with 12 bases lying between them. This CDR3 comprises 15 residues. The CDR3 spells CASSLGARFTDTQYF. In DNA, the CDR3 is TGTGCCAGCAGTTTGGGGGCAAGGTTCACAGATACGCAGTATTTT.

The rearrangement uses TRBV5-6 and TRBJ1-2; 7 positions agree with TRBD1. The CDR3 is 15 residues long. The germline V gene has CDR1 SGHDT and CDR2 YYEEEE. Trimming removed 0 bases from V and 0 bases from J; junction bases left unmatched: 2. CDR3 amino acids: CASSLVGQSNYGYTF. CDR3 coding DNA: TGTGCCAGCAGCTTGGTGGGACAGTCTAACTATGGCTACACCTTC.

To note about this clone: Other DNA sequences in this specimen translate into the identical CDR3. V gene TRBV6-5 combines with J gene TRBJ1-1, with unresolved D. Germline V gives CDR1 MNHEY, CDR2 SVGAGI. The CDR3 extends over 14 amino acids. Trimming removed 2 bases at V and 3 bases at J, with 10 bases between. CDR3 loop: CASSYAGVDTEAFF. CDR3 nucleotides: TGTGCCAGCAGTTACGCCGGGGTGGACACTGAAGCTTTCTTT.

This chain joins TRBV7-6 and TRBJ2-2, with D uncertain. The CDR3 contains 14 residues. Germline V gene data show CDR1 as SGHVS and CDR2 as FNYEAQ. The V gene lost 1 base and the J gene lost 3 bases, with 6 bases spanning the gap. The CDR3 sequence is CASSLVTHTGELFF. CDR3 sequence (DNA): TGTGCCAGCAGCTTAGTCACACACACCGGGGAGCTGTTTTTT.

The gene calls are TRBV28 and TRBJ1-1; 8 bases match TRBD1. The germline CDR1 and CDR2 sequences are MDHEN and SYDVKM. The CDR3 contains 15 residues. The J segment lost 4 bases and the V segment lost 6 bases, leaving 10 bases of the junction unmatched. The CDR3 nucleotides are TGTGCCAGCAGAACCCCCGGACAGGGAAGCACTGAAGCTTTCTTT. This gives the protein CASRTPGQGSTEAFF.

The gene calls are TRBV11-2 and TRBJ2-1, with TRBD1 identical over 10 bases. J was trimmed by 2 bases and V by 1 base; bases with no gene match: 5. The CDR3 has 17 amino acids. The germline V gene encodes CDR1 SGHAT and CDR2 FQNNGV. Here the CDR3 reads CASSLGYGQGAYNEQFF. The CDR3 DNA reads as TGTGCCAGCAGCTTAGGGTACGGACAGGGGGCCTACAATGAGCAGTTCTTC.

The chain recombines TRBV19 with TRBJ2-1; 10 bases align to TRBD2. The V gene's germline CDR1 is LNHDA and CDR2 SQIVND (reference sequence). The trim removed 7 bases at V and 6 bases at J, leaving 12 bases unmatched. This CDR3 contains 16 residues. CDR3 in DNA: TGTGCCAGTACCCGCCGGACCAGCGGGAGGGCCAATGAGCAGTTCTTC. Translated: CASTRRTSGRANEQFF.

This chain joins TRBV6-1 and TRBJ2-7; the D is unclear. The CDR3 has 12 residues. V was shortened by 0 bases and J by 5 bases, with 5 bases between the two germline ends. Germline loops: CDR1 MNHNS, CDR2 SASEGT. The CDR3 region is CASSEAIHEQYF. In nucleotides, the CDR3 is TGTGCCAGCAGTGAAGCGATCCACGAGCAGTACTTC.

V and J are TRBV5-8 and TRBJ2-1; 7 bases are a match to TRBD1. There are 13 residues in the CDR3. The V gene's germline CDR1 is SGHTS and CDR2 YDEGEE. Trimming cost V 6 bases and J 5 bases; bases outside gene matches: 5. CDR3 nucleotides: TGTGCCAGCAATAGGGGACAGAACAATGAGCAGTTCTTC. The encoded protein is CASNRGQNNEQFF. The full variable domain, in which reference TRBV5-8 and TRBJ2-1 provide the parts outside the CDR3, is EAGVTQSPTHLIKTRGQQATLRCSPISGHTSVYWYQQALGLGLQFLLWYDEGEERNRGNFPPRFSGRQFPNYSSELNVNALELEDSALYLCASNRGQNNEQFFGPGTRLTVL.

Notes on this clone: The junction departs from the called germline gene at one end, perhaps through a read error. The V and J genes are TRBV27 and TRBJ1-1; D possibly corresponds to TRBD1 (5 bases). CDR1 is MNHEY, CDR2 SMNVEV, per germline (reference sequence). This CDR3 contains 13 residues. CDR3 nucleotide sequence: TGTGCCAGCAGTTCCACGGGGCTCACTGGAGCTTTCTTT. This codes for CASSSTGLTGAFF.

Turning to this clone: The same CDR3 arises from other DNA sequences in this sample as well. The chain joins TRBV9 to TRBJ1-2; D uncertain. Trimming took 6 bases from V and 4 from J, leaving 4 bases between them. The CDR3 loop spans 10 amino acids. Looked up from germline, CDR1 is SGDLS and CDR2 is YYNGEE. The CDR3 DNA follows: TGTGCCAGCAAGGGCTATGGCTACACCTTC. This translates into CASKGYGYTF.

This chain joins TRBV9 and TRBJ1-6, with D tentatively TRBD1 (5 bases). V was trimmed by 4 bases and J by 7 bases, leaving 15 bases between them. Germline lookup yields CDR1 SGDLS and CDR2 YYNGEE. The CDR3 runs 15 residues. The DNA for the CDR3 is TGTGCCAGCAGCTCCTCCGGGGGAGCGAATTCACCCCTCCACTTT. Translation: CASSSSGGANSPLHF. Looking up the rest from reference TRBV9 and TRBJ1-6 gives the full variable domain: DSGVTQTPKHLITATGQRVTLRCSPRSGDLSVYWYQQSLDQGLQFLIQYYNGEERAKGNILERFSAQQFPDLHSELNLSSLELGDSALYFCASSSSGGANSPLHFGNGTRLTVT.

With respect to this clone: Other DNA sequences within the sample encode an identical CDR3. The genes are TRBV4-2 and TRBJ2-7; the D is unclear. In germline, CDR1 is LGHNA, CDR2 YNFKEQ. V was clipped by 1 base and J by 0 bases, with 7 bases between them. The CDR3 length is 14 residues. As DNA, the CDR3 is TGTGCCAGCAGCCAAGGTGGCTTCTCCTACGAGCAGTACTTC. Translating gives CASSQGGFSYEQYF.

The CDR3 is CASSLEVRGALSYEQYF. The CDR3 coding sequence is TGCGCCAGCAGCTTGGAAGTTCGGGGGGCCCTCTCCTACGAGCAGTACTTC. This chain joins TRBV5-1 and TRBJ2-7, with a weak D call TRBD2 (7 bases). Germline V gene lookup returns CDR1 SGHRS and CDR2 YFSETQ. The CDR3 is 17 amino acids. Deletions cut 0 bases from V and 0 bases from J, with 16 bases between.

This chain joins TRBV15 and TRBJ1-2; tentatively, D is TRBD1 (6 bases). CDR1 LNHNV and CDR2 YYDKDF come from the germline V gene (reference sequence). CDR3 size: 16 residues. Between the trimmed V and J ends, which lost 3 bases and 7 bases, there was a span of 21 bases. CDR3 in amino acids: CATSSLRTAGVGGYTF. The DNA of the CDR3 is TGTGCCACCAGCAGCCTCAGGACGGCAGGGGTGGGTGGCTACACCTTC.

This chain uses TRBV6-6 with TRBJ1-5, with D perhaps matching TRBD1 (5 bases). Deletions cut 0 bases from V and 4 bases from J, with 10 bases between. This CDR3 is 15 amino acids long. From germline, CDR1 is MNHNY and CDR2 SVGAGI (reference sequence). The CDR3 spells CASSYSDTRNQPQHF. In DNA form, the CDR3 reads TGTGCCAGCAGTTACTCGGACACACGAAATCAGCCCCAGCATTTT.